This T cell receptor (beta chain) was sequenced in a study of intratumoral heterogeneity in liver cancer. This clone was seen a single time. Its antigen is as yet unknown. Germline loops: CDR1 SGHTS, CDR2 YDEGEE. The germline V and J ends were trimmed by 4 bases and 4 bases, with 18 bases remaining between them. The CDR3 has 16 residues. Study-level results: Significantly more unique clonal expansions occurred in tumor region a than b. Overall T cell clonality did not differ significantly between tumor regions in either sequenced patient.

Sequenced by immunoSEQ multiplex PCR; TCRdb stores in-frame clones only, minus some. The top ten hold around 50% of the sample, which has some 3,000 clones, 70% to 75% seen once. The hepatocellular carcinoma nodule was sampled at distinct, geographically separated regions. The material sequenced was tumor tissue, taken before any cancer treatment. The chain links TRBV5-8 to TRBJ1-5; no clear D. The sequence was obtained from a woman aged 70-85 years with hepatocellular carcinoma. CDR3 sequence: CASSQKGRMGNQPQHF. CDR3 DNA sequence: TGTGCCAGCAGCCAAAAAGGACGGATGGGAAATCAGCCCCAGCATTTT.